This passage covers 25 T cell receptor beta chains from one sample sequenced in a study of T cell responses to AZD1222 COVID-19 vaccine. Sequencing used immunoSEQ multiplex PCR; TCRdb keeps in-frame clones, though not all of them. This sample carries about 28,000 clones, 78% of them seen once, and the ten largest clones take around 6.1%. The source material was peripheral blood, sampled on day 0 of AZD1222 vaccination. All receptors come from an adult in good health.

This chain links TRBV3-1 (or the pseudogene TRBV3-2) with TRBJ1-2; D perhaps matches TRBD1 (5 bases). This CDR3 is 16 amino acids long. Germline V gene lookup returns CDR1 LGHDT and CDR2 YNNKEL (reference sequence). Trimming left V 0 bases short and J 7 bases short, with 18 bases between. The CDR3 loop is CASSQDLVGVLIGYTF. In DNA, the CDR3 is TGTGCCAGCAGCCAAGATCTCGTAGGGGTCTTAATTGGCTACACCTTC.

This chain links TRBV9 with TRBJ1-3; D not certain. CDR3 length: 14 residues. The V end lost 0 bases, the J end lost 4 bases, and 8 bases lay between the germline ends. The germline gives CDR1 SGDLS, CDR2 YYNGEE. CDR3 in amino acids: CASSVEGLGNTIYF. CDR3 nucleotide sequence: TGTGCCAGCAGCGTAGAAGGGTTGGGAAACACCATATATTTT.

The chain links TRBV29-1 to TRBJ1-6; D may be TRBD1 (5 bases). V was pared by 4 bases and J by 9 bases, with 13 bases between. The CDR3 consists of 13 residues. CDR1 is SQVTM, CDR2 ANQGSEA, per germline. The CDR3 DNA reads as TGCAGCGTTGGAGACAGCCCTCGTTCACCCCTCCACTTT. Translating gives CSVGDSPRSPLHF.

The chain is built from TRBV5-1 and TRBJ1-6; D gene uncertain. Germline lookup yields CDR1 SGHRS and CDR2 YFSETQ. CDR3 length equals 17 residues. V was clipped by 0 bases and J by 2 bases, with 12 bases between them. CDR3 region: CASSLASRNAYNSPLHF. The DNA of the CDR3 is TGCGCCAGCAGCTTGGCGTCCCGGAACGCCTATAATTCACCCCTCCACTTT.

The V and J genes are TRBV2 and TRBJ2-1; D perhaps matches TRBD1 (7 bases). V was trimmed by 5 bases and J by 2 bases, leaving 19 bases between them. The CDR3 is made up of 17 amino acids. Per germline, CDR1 SNHLY and CDR2 FYNNEI. CDR3 in amino acids: CASSKVGGGTAYNEQFF. In DNA form, the CDR3 reads TGTGCCAGCAGTAAAGTGGGGGGCGGGACAGCCTACAATGAGCAGTTCTTC.

The chain combines TRBV10-3 with TRBJ1-1, with 9 nucleotides matching TRBD1. V shed 7 bases, J shed 3 bases, and the junction held 6 bases outside the gene matches. The CDR3 length is 14 residues. Germline assignment: CDR1 ENHRY and CDR2 SYGVKD. The CDR3 DNA reads TGTGCCATCAAGGGACAGGGAAGGGACACTGAAGCTTTCTTT. It encodes CAIKGQGRDTEAFF.

This clone showed up just once. This chain joins TRBV6-2 or TRBV6-3 and TRBJ1-5; D is uncertain. Germline values: CDR1 MNHEY, CDR2 SVGEGT. CDR3 length: 14 amino acids. The germline V and J ends were trimmed by 2 bases and 5 bases, with 10 bases remaining between them. CDR3 sequence: CASSYVGMDQPQHF. The CDR3 coding sequence is TGTGCCAGCAGTTACGTCGGTATGGATCAGCCCCAGCATTTT.

The sample holds a few counts of this clone. The gene calls are TRBV2 and TRBJ1-5; 7 bases map to TRBD1. J was trimmed by 0 bases and V by 6 bases; bases with no gene match: 14. The CDR3 spans 18 residues. CDR1 SNHLY and CDR2 FYNNEI come from the germline V gene. DNA for the CDR3: TGTGCCAGCAGCCCGAGACAGGGTTCGATGGTTAGCAATCAGCCCCAGCATTTT. Translation gives CASSPRQGSMVSNQPQHF.

This chain connects TRBV18 to TRBJ1-2; no firm D call. Germline V gene data show CDR1 as KGHSH and CDR2 as LQKENI. This CDR3 region has 13 residues. Trimming took off 5 bases at V and 7 bases at J, with 14 bases between the two ends. CDR3 sequence: CASSSREGLGYTF. In DNA, the CDR3 is TGTGCCAGCTCATCGCGCGAAGGACTTGGCTACACCTTC.

J is TRBJ1-1 and V is TRBV18; no definite D call. V was trimmed by 0 bases and J by 6 bases, leaving 11 bases between them. There are 14 residues in the CDR3. Germline CDR1 is KGHSH and CDR2 is LQKENI. CDR3 region: CASSPPSASPEAFF. The CDR3 nucleotides read TGTGCCAGCTCACCACCGAGCGCCAGTCCTGAAGCTTTCTTT.

This clone has only a few counts. The J gene is TRBJ1-1, the V gene TRBV28, with D unresolved. Germline V gives CDR1 MDHEN, CDR2 SYDVKM. V was cut by 0 bases and J by 10 bases, with 9 bases left in between. CDR3 length equals 12 residues. CDR3 amino acids: CASSLWRTPAFF. The CDR3 coding sequence is TGTGCCAGCAGTTTATGGCGGACCCCAGCTTTCTTT.

The chain is built from TRBV27 and TRBJ1-1; 7 nucleotides align to TRBD1. CDR1 MNHEY and CDR2 SMNVEV come from the germline V gene (reference sequence). CDR3 length: 13 amino acids. Trimming took 9 bases from V and 3 from J; bases not matched to a gene: 7. The chain's CDR3 is CASSRGLDTEAFF. The CDR3 DNA follows: TGTGCCAGTTCAAGGGGGCTGGACACTGAAGCTTTCTTT.

Here the CDR3 reads CASSYEADTQYF. The CDR3, as DNA: TGTGCCAGCAGTTACGAGGCGGATACGCAGTATTTT. The chain carries TRBV12-3 or TRBV12-4 and TRBJ2-3; D not certain. The CDR3 is 12 amino acids. Trimming cost V 4 bases and J 6 bases, with 8 bases left between them.

The chain has TRBV5-1 and TRBJ2-5; possibly TRBD1 for D (6 bases). Trimming stripped 1 base from V and 4 bases from J, with 17 bases between. CDR3 size: 16 residues. Germline CDR1 and CDR2: SGHRS and YFSETQ. The CDR3 region is CASSLYQGKGGETQYF. The CDR3 coding sequence is TGCGCCAGCAGCTTGTATCAGGGAAAAGGGGGAGAGACCCAGTACTTC.

The chain carries TRBV7-8 and TRBJ1-2, with no clear D. The CDR3 contains 14 residues. Trimming removed 2 bases from V and 6 bases from J, with 13 bases in between. CDR1 and CDR2 (germline): SGHVS, FQNEAQ. CDR3: CASSLQAGSDGYTF. Written as DNA, the CDR3 is TGTGCCAGCAGCTTACAAGCCGGATCAGATGGCTACACCTTC. Based on the CDR3 plus reference TRBV7-8 and TRBJ1-2, the full variable domain is GAGVSQSPRYKVAKRGQDVALRCDPISGHVSLFWYQQALGQGPEFLTYFQNEAQLDKSGLPSDRFFAERPEGSVSTLKIQRTQQEDSAVYLCASSLQAGSDGYTFGSGTRLTVV.

This rearrangement joins TRBV5-1 to TRBJ2-3, with 11 nucleotides matching TRBD2. The trim removed 2 bases at V and 2 bases at J, leaving 4 bases unmatched. The CDR3 consists of 16 residues. CDR1 SGHRS and CDR2 YFSETQ come from the germline V gene. CDR3 nucleotide sequence: TGCGCCAGCAGCTTCCGGACTAGCGGGTACACAGATACGCAGTATTTT. This codes for CASSFRTSGYTDTQYF.

This clone was counted a few times. The chain couples TRBV15 to TRBJ2-3; TRBD2 agrees at 9 bases. J gave up 0 bases and V 8 bases, and 9 bases lay outside the gene matches. CDR3 length: 16 residues. From germline, CDR1 is LNHNV and CDR2 YYDKDF (reference sequence). The CDR3 protein is CATGSGGMYSTDTQYF. In DNA, the CDR3 is TGTGCCACCGGTAGCGGGGGTATGTATAGCACAGATACGCAGTATTTT.

The chain employs TRBV7-2 and TRBJ2-7; the match to TRBD1 covers 8 bases. Germline V CDR1 and CDR2: SGHTA, FQGNSA. The CDR3 contains 12 residues. V shed 11 bases and J 0 bases; nucleotides not matched to a gene: 3. The CDR3 nucleotides are TGTGCCGGTGGACAGGGCTCCTACGAGCAGTACTTC. Protein: CAGGQGSYEQYF.

This clone was recorded a few times. V usage is TRBV4-1 and J usage is TRBJ2-6, with D unresolved. The CDR3 spans 16 residues. V lost 1 base and J lost 4, with 11 bases in between. The germline gives CDR1 MGHRA, CDR2 YSYEKL. CDR3 amino acids: CASSQGRLAGANVLTF. CDR3 DNA: TGCGCCAGCAGCCAAGGCCGATTAGCCGGGGCCAACGTCCTGACTTTC.

This clone was detected once. CDR3 protein: CASSLAAGATNEKLFF. CDR3 DNA sequence: TGTGCCAGCAGCTTGGCCGCAGGGGCAACTAATGAAAAACTGTTTTTT. The chain couples TRBV5-5 to TRBJ1-4, with TRBD1 as a possible D gene (6 bases). In germline, CDR1 is SGHKS, CDR2 YYEKEE (reference sequence). The length of the CDR3 is 16 residues. V gave up 0 bases and J gave up 0 bases, with 9 bases separating them. The whole variable domain, remainder taken from reference TRBV5-5 and TRBJ1-4, is DAGVTQSPTHLIKTRGQQVTLRCSPISGHKSVSWYQQVLGQGPQFIFQYYEKEERGRGNFPDRFSARQFPNYSSELNVNALLLGDSALYLCASSLAAGATNEKLFFGSGTQLSVL.

A single count supports this clone. The V and J genes are TRBV4-2 and TRBJ2-4; TRBD1 matches at 9 bases. CDR3 length: 18 amino acids. From germline, CDR1 is LGHNA and CDR2 YNFKEQ. With V trimmed by 2 bases and J by 0 bases, 8 bases remained unmatched. CDR3 coding DNA: TGTGCCAGCAGCCAAAGGACAGGGGATCGGAAAGCCAAAAACATTCAGTACTTC. Its protein is CASSQRTGDRKAKNIQYF.

In its sample, this clone was seen once. This chain uses TRBV25-1 with TRBJ1-1; 7 bases match TRBD1. With 4 bases clipped from V and 0 bases from J, the junction kept 5 bases outside the gene matches. The CDR3 covers 15 residues. Germline lookup yields CDR1 MGHDK and CDR2 SYGVNS. The CDR3: CASSAWDRVNTEAFF. The CDR3 DNA reads TGTGCCAGCAGTGCTTGGGACAGAGTGAACACTGAAGCTTTCTTT.

This chain links TRBV18 with TRBJ2-7; 7 positions agree with TRBD1. CDR1 and CDR2 (germline): KGHSH, LQKENI. The V and J ends lost 6 bases and 1 base, in that order; junction bases with no gene match: 6. The CDR3 length is 14 residues. The CDR3 here is CASSSGQASYEQYF. CDR3 in DNA: TGTGCCAGCTCTTCCGGACAGGCGTCCTACGAGCAGTACTTC.

The chain links TRBV2 to TRBJ2-5; 7 bases match TRBD2. The junction had 13 bases not matched to a gene; V was cut back by 11 bases and J by 4 bases. This CDR3 spans 14 amino acids. Germline CDR1 SNHLY, CDR2 FYNNEI. The CDR3 region is CAAISGARGETQYF. The CDR3 nucleotides read TGTGCCGCCATCAGCGGGGCGCGTGGAGAGACCCAGTACTTC.

This rearrangement joins TRBV7-2 to TRBJ1-2; 11 positions match TRBD1. The CDR3 covers 14 residues. CDR1 is SGHTA and CDR2 is FQGNSA in the germline V gene. With 6 bases clipped from V and 3 bases from J, the junction kept 3 bases outside the gene matches. CDR3 nucleotides: TGTGCCAGCAGTCGGGACAGGGGGGACTATGGCTACACCTTC. Its translation: CASSRDRGDYGYTF.